Described below is a single T cell receptor (beta chain) sequence and its context. The sample comes from a study of tumor-infiltrating lymphocytes in primary liver carcinoma. Turning to the study itself: Primary liver carcinoma in the patients was surgically resected.

TCR beta cDNA was reverse-transcribed from 500 ng of total RNA. The reaction used a constant-region primer and ProtoScript II reverse transcriptase. Three nested multiplex PCR rounds of slightly modified ARM-PCR generated TCR beta libraries. The first two PCR rounds used TRBV1-TRBV30 primers with a Cbeta primer, nine to eleven cycles each. One entry per CDR3 protein results from TCRdb running MiXCR on the multiplex PCR reads. Of 250,000 to 350,000 distinct CDR3 sequences in the sample, about three fifths are singletons; the top ten hold over 15%. Germline DNA was extracted alongside blood RNA, which was obtained from unsorted whole blood. After removal of 6 bases from V and 6 bases from J, the junction contained 6 bases not matched to a gene. The CDR3 is 16 amino acids. The germline CDR1 and CDR2 sequences are LGHNT and FRNRAP.

The source material was peripheral blood. V usage is TRBV12-5 and J usage is TRBJ2-2; 14 nucleotides line up with TRBD2. The TCR originated in a woman aged 30 to 39 with primary liver carcinoma and hepatitis B virus infection. Written as DNA, the CDR3 is TGTGCTAGTGGCAGGGGACTAGCGGGAGTAGCCGGGGAGCTGTTTTTT. This gives the protein CASGRGLAGVAGELFF.